Each of the 9 T cell receptor beta chains below was sequenced from the same sample in a study of control samples from healthy donors and cancer patients. Profiling relied on immunoSEQ multiplex PCR, and the TCRdb table lists in-frame clones only, not all of them. The sample includes roughly 41,000 clones, around 94% of them seen just once. Sequencing used blood. Receptor source: a man aged 55 to 70 in good health.

The chain has TRBV5-6 and TRBJ2-1; D is possibly TRBD1 (6 bases). Germline V gene sequence: CDR1 SGHDT, CDR2 YYEEEE. The length of the CDR3 is 14 residues. V was cut by 3 bases and J by 4 bases, with 11 bases left in between. CDR3 nucleotide sequence: TGTGCCAGCAGCTACAGGGAGATTTACAATGAGCAGTTCTTC. Protein product: CASSYREIYNEQFF.

The rearrangement joins TRBV19 to TRBJ1-1; D remains ambiguous. Germline CDR1 and CDR2: LNHDA and SQIVND (reference sequence). The CDR3 consists of 14 residues. V lost 3 bases to trimming and J lost 5 bases, with 13 bases between them. The CDR3 DNA is TGTGCCAGTAGTATGGGTAGGGAGAGAACTGAAGCTTTCTTT. Encoded protein: CASSMGRERTEAFF.

In this sample, this clone turned up once. V usage is TRBV7-6 and J usage is TRBJ1-4, with D hard to call. From germline, CDR1 is SGHVS and CDR2 FNYEAQ. The CDR3 runs 13 residues. V gave up 0 bases and J gave up 6 bases, with 5 bases separating them. The CDR3 is CASSLAADEKLFF. The CDR3 DNA reads as TGTGCCAGCAGCTTAGCGGCAGATGAAAAACTGTTTTTT.

The chain couples TRBV4-1 to TRBJ2-7; TRBD1 might be the D (6 bases). With 5 bases removed from V and 3 bases from J, the gap between germline ends came to 20 bases. The CDR3 covers 16 residues. Germline V CDR1 and CDR2: MGHRA, YSYEKL. CDR3 DNA sequence: TGCGCCAGCAGCTTACATACGACGGGACACCTCTACGAGCAGTACTTC. Its translation is CASSLHTTGHLYEQYF.

The rearrangement joins TRBV5-1 to TRBJ2-7; no firm D call. Germline CDR1 is SGHRS and CDR2 is YFSETQ. The CDR3 sequence is 14 residues long. V was pared by 3 bases and J by 6 bases, with 16 bases between. The CDR3 DNA reads TGCGCCAGCAGCTCCCAGTCGACCGGTATCGAGCAGTACTTC. Protein product: CASSSQSTGIEQYF.

The chain links TRBV13 to TRBJ2-3; TRBD2 matches at 13 bases. V lost 4 bases to trimming and J lost 4 bases; unmatched junction nucleotides: 11. The CDR3 has 18 amino acids. CDR1 and CDR2 from the germline V gene are PRHDT and FYEKMQ (reference sequence). The CDR3 protein is CASSSEGLAGVISDTQYF. CDR3 sequence (DNA): TGTGCCAGCAGCTCCGAAGGACTAGCGGGAGTAATTTCAGATACGCAGTATTTT.

This chain links TRBV3-1 (or the pseudogene TRBV3-2) with TRBJ1-1; tentative D call: TRBD1 (5 bases). Germline-derived CDR1 and CDR2 are LGHDT and YNNKEL (reference sequence). The V gene lost 3 bases and the J gene lost 0 bases, with 11 bases spanning the gap. CDR3 length: 15 residues. CDR3 amino acids: CASSHQGRMNTEAFF. The CDR3 DNA reads as TGTGCCAGCAGCCACCAGGGACGAATGAACACTGAAGCTTTCTTT.

This clone was counted once. This sequence joins TRBV4-1 and TRBJ2-5; no clear D gene. CDR1 and CDR2 from the germline V gene are MGHRA and YSYEKL. V was shortened by 3 bases and J by 5 bases, with 4 bases between the two germline ends. The CDR3 has 11 amino acids. The CDR3 DNA reads TGCGCCAGCAGCCACGGGGAGACCCAGTACTTC. The encoded protein is CASSHGETQYF.

This chain joins TRBV7-8 and TRBJ2-5; D may be TRBD1 (5 bases). V was trimmed by 0 bases and J by 9 bases, leaving 14 bases between them. The CDR3 is made up of 14 amino acids. Per the germline V gene, CDR1 is SGHVS and CDR2 is FQNEAQ. CDR3 amino acids: CASSLAAREWAQYF. The CDR3 DNA follows: TGTGCCAGCAGCTTAGCAGCCAGGGAATGGGCCCAGTACTTC. The complete variable domain, with remaining parts taken from reference TRBV7-8 and TRBJ2-5, reads GAGVSQSPRYKVAKRGQDVALRCDPISGHVSLFWYQQALGQGPEFLTYFQNEAQLDKSGLPSDRFFAERPEGSVSTLKIQRTQQEDSAVYLCASSLAAREWAQYFGPGTRLLVL.